This T cell receptor (beta chain) was identified during a study of CD8+CD57+ T cells in acquired aplastic anemia. Points from the study as a whole: Patients and controls turned out to have around 29 CD8+ CDR3 sequences in common.

This clonotype came up once. Its antigen is unknown. Genomic DNA, the template, was used for profiling of the TCR beta VDJ and CDR3. A single record per CDR3 protein comes from TCRdb applying MiXCR to the reads. The sample carries just over 200,000 distinct CDR3 sequences, 65% recorded once. J gave up 3 bases and V 1 base, and 1 base lay outside the gene matches. CDR1 and CDR2 (germline): SGHRS, YFSETQ. This CDR3 contains 15 residues. Before being chosen for sequencing, patients had shown CD8+CD57+ cell expansion by flow cytometry. Every patient was diagnosed with severe acquired aplastic anemia. By the time of blood sampling, patients had still received no therapy.

The V gene is TRBV5-1, the J gene TRBJ2-1; 10 nucleotides align to TRBD2. The sequenced sample was sorted CD4+, CD8+, or CD8+CD57+ T cells (not recorded which) from PBMCs. This TCR was sampled from a human donor with aplastic anemia. The CDR3 protein is CASSLRTSGYNEQFF. The CDR3 DNA reads TGCGCCAGCAGCTTGAGGACTAGCGGCTACAATGAGCAGTTCTTC.